Listed below are T cell receptor beta chains from one sample, sequenced in a study of blood T cells in healthy people across ages. MiXCR, applied by TCRdb to the 5' RACE reads, yields one record per CDR3 protein. Of 800,000 to 1,300,000 distinct CDR3 sequences listed, approximately 25% are singletons. These data also featured in a second study, about T cells of mothers and their children.

The specimen was blood. These TCRs come from a girl aged 2-10 years in good health. CDR3s include the opening cysteine and the closing phenylalanine or tryptophan. The D gene is left open where the match is weak. Some rows mark clone size as missing; the rest say once, few, many or name a class of expanded clone.

j_gene,v_gene,d_gene,abundance,CDR3nt,CDR3aa
TRBJ2-1,TRBV7-6,TRBD2,-,TGTGCCAGCAGCCCCTACGGCCTAGCGGGGACGCGCAGTGAGCAGTTCTTC,CASSPYGLAGTRSEQFF
TRBJ2-1,TRBV6-2/TRBV6-3,-,-,TGTGCCAGCCAGAAGTTTAGCGGCAATGAGCAGTTCTTC,CASQKFSGNEQFF
TRBJ2-5,TRBV10-3,TRBD2,-,TGTGCCATCAGTGAGTCGAGCGGGACGGAAGAGACCCAGTACTTC,CAISESSGTEETQYF
TRBJ2-1,TRBV5-1,-,-,TGCGCCAGCAGCCTAGGGGTACAGTCCTACAATGAGCAGTTCTTC,CASSLGVQSYNEQFF
TRBJ2-7,TRBV6-5,-,-,TGTGCCAGCAGTTACTCGAACTGGGGAACCTACGAGCAGTACTTC,CASSYSNWGTYEQYF
TRBJ2-7,TRBV29-1,-,-,TGCAGCGCCGGGACTGATGACTACGAGCAGTACTTC,CSAGTDDYEQYF
TRBJ1-1,TRBV29-1,-,-,TGCAGCTTTTTTTATAGGGGTACTGAAGCTTTCTTT,CSFFYRGTEAFF
TRBJ2-7,TRBV29-1,TRBD2,many,TGCAGCGTTGCCGGGGGGTCGGGTTCCTACGAGCAGTACTTC,CSVAGGSGSYEQYF
TRBJ2-2,TRBV9,TRBD2,few,TGTGCCAGCAGCTACAGGGGACTAGCGGGGAGCACCGGGGAGCTGTTTTTT,CASSYRGLAGSTGELFF
TRBJ2-5,TRBV5-6,-,-,TGTGCCAGCAGCTTTTTTACAGGCGCGCCCGAGACCCAGTACTTC,CASSFFTGAPETQYF
TRBJ2-2,TRBV4-3,-,-,TGCGCCAGCAGCCAAGAACCGGGTGCGAACACCGGGGAGCTGTTTTTT,CASSQEPGANTGELFF
TRBJ2-7,TRBV20-1,-,-,TGCAGTGCTAGATTGGGGGGCGCAACCTACGAGCAGTACTTC,CSARLGGATYEQYF
TRBJ1-1,TRBV11-1,-,many,TGTGCCAGCTCCCCACAAGGTGGTTACACTGAAGCTTTCTTT,CASSPQGGYTEAFF
TRBJ2-3,TRBV10-3,-,-,TGTGCCGTGGGGACTAGCACAGATACGCAGTATTTT,CAVGTSTDTQYF
TRBJ1-4,TRBV5-1,TRBD1,-,TGCGCCAGCAGCGAGAGCACAGGGGAACATGAAAAACTGTTTTTT,CASSESTGEHEKLFF
TRBJ2-5,TRBV12-3/TRBV12-4,TRBD2,-,TGTGCCAGCAGGCGTCTCGGAGGGGAGGGAGAGACCCAGTACTTC,CASRRLGGEGETQYF
TRBJ2-5,TRBV2,-,-,TGTGCCAACAGTGAACTGGCTCTACAAGAGACCCAGTACTTC,CANSELALQETQYF
TRBJ1-3,TRBV20-1,-,-,TGCAGTGCGGTCCAGGGGCCCGCGGGAGGAAACACCATATATTTT,CSAVQGPAGGNTIYF
TRBJ1-2,TRBV6-5,-,-,TGTGCCAGCAGTTACTCTACAGGCAACTATGGCTACACCTTC,CASSYSTGNYGYTF
TRBJ1-1,TRBV5-1,-,few,TGCGCCAGCAGCTTGGTCTACGAGCTTATGGGGGGCACTGAAGCTTTCTTT,CASSLVYELMGGTEAFF
TRBJ2-5,TRBV6-1,TRBD1,-,TGTGCCAGCAGAGCTGACAGGGGGCAGGCGACCCAGTACTTC,CASRADRGQATQYF
TRBJ1-5,TRBV3-1,-,-,TGTGCCAGCAGCCAAGAGTGGCGGGCGCCCCAGCATTTT,CASSQEWRAPQHF
TRBJ2-1,TRBV2,-,-,TGTGCCAGCAGTCCGACACATAGGCCTAATGAGCAGTTCTTC,CASSPTHRPNEQFF
TRBJ1-4,TRBV7-2,-,-,TGTGCCAGCAGCTTAGTAGGAGGGACAACTAATGAAAAACTGTTTTTT,CASSLVGGTTNEKLFF
TRBJ2-1,TRBV7-6,TRBD2,-,TGTGCCAGCAGCTTAGAGGGGACTAGAGGGGAGCAGTTCTTC,CASSLEGTRGEQFF
TRBJ1-2,TRBV7-2,TRBD1,-,TGTGCCAGCAGCTCGTCCTATAGACAGGGCATTTATGGCTACACCTTC,CASSSSYRQGIYGYTF
TRBJ1-1,TRBV29-1,-,-,TGCAGCGGAACACGACGGGGATCGAACACTGAAGCTTTCTTT,CSGTRRGSNTEAFF
TRBJ2-1,TRBV6-6,TRBD2,-,TGTGCCAGCAGTTACTCTTTAGCGGGCACCTACAATGAGCAGTTCTTC,CASSYSLAGTYNEQFF
TRBJ2-1,TRBV3-1,-,-,TGTGCCAGCAGCCAAGATGACGGGGTAAATGAGCAGTTCTTC,CASSQDDGVNEQFF
TRBJ2-3,TRBV7-9,-,few,TGTGCCAGCAGCTTAGGCGTCACAGATGCGCAGTATTTT,CASSLGVTDAQYF
TRBJ2-1,TRBV7-3,-,-,TGTGCCAGCAGCTTAGGTCCGCACGATGAGCAGTTCTTC,CASSLGPHDEQFF
TRBJ1-1,TRBV5-1,-,few,TGCGCCAGCAGCTTTATGGGTGGCATGAACACTGAAGCTTTCTTT,CASSFMGGMNTEAFF
TRBJ2-7,TRBV12-3/TRBV12-4,TRBD1,few,TGTGCCAGCAGTTTTAACCCGACAGGGGGCTTCTTCGAGCAGTACTTC,CASSFNPTGGFFEQYF
TRBJ1-4,TRBV18,TRBD1,few,TGTGCCAGCTCGGGAGACAGGGGCGACGGTCGCGGGGAAAAACTGTTTTTT,CASSGDRGDGRGEKLFF
TRBJ2-7,TRBV9,-,once,TGTGCCAGCAGCGTAGGCGGGGATGTCTCCTACGAGCAGTACTTC,CASSVGGDVSYEQYF
TRBJ2-7,TRBV28,TRBD1,few,TGTGCCAGCAGTTTCAAAGTCCGGGACAGTGCCTACGAGCAGTACTTC,CASSFKVRDSAYEQYF
TRBJ2-7,TRBV29-1,-,-,TGCAGCGTTATAGGGGAAATCTACGAGCAGTACTTC,CSVIGEIYEQYF
TRBJ1-5,TRBV5-6,TRBD1,-,TGTGCCAGCAGCACGGACAGGGATGTTCAGCCCCAGCATTTT,CASSTDRDVQPQHF
TRBJ2-1,TRBV7-6,TRBD2,few,TGTGCCAGCACCCCTAGCGGGAGAGGACATGAGCAGTTCTTC,CASTPSGRGHEQFF
TRBJ2-1,TRBV7-8,TRBD2,-,TGTGCCAGCAGCTTGTTCGGGACTAAGGTTTCGGATGAGCAGTTCTTC,CASSLFGTKVSDEQFF
TRBJ1-4,TRBV12-3/TRBV12-4,-,few,TGTGCCAGCAGTTTAGAGGGAATTAGGGAAAAACTGTTTTTT,CASSLEGIREKLFF
TRBJ2-4,TRBV7-8,TRBD2,few,TGTGCCAGCAGCTTAGCGGTAGCGGGAGGTAGCGGCATTCAGTACTTC,CASSLAVAGGSGIQYF
TRBJ2-1,TRBV4-2,-,-,TGTGCCAGCAGCCAAGATTTGAGGGGGGGCCCTATCTACAATGAGCAGTTCTTC,CASSQDLRGGPIYNEQFF
TRBJ2-3,TRBV15,TRBD1,few,TGTGCCACCAGCAGAACACAGGGGGCGGATACGCAGTATTTT,CATSRTQGADTQYF
TRBJ2-7,TRBV2,-,few,TGTGCCAGCAAGGGGTCTCCCTACGAGCAGTACTTC,CASKGSPYEQYF
TRBJ2-2,TRBV7-8,TRBD2,-,TGTGCCAGCAGCCCCGACCCCTTATACGGCGGGAGGAACACCGGGGAGCTGTTTTTT,CASSPDPLYGGRNTGELFF
TRBJ2-7,TRBV6-1,TRBD1,-,TGTGCCAGCAGTTGGACAGGGGGAGGCTACGAGCAGTACTTC,CASSWTGGGYEQYF
TRBJ2-5,TRBV7-9,TRBD1,-,TGTGCCAGCACCGTACCGGGACAGGGAGAAGAGACCCAGTACTTC,CASTVPGQGEETQYF
TRBJ2-3,TRBV4-2,-,few,TGTGCCAGCAGCTCGGACCTCCGTGGAGATACGCAGTATTTT,CASSSDLRGDTQYF
TRBJ2-1,TRBV4-1,TRBD2,few,TGCGCCAGCAGCCAAGAGCGGCTAGCGGGGTTCAATGAGCAGTTCTTC,CASSQERLAGFNEQFF
TRBJ2-1,TRBV28,-,-,TGTGCCAGCAGTTTATTGGCGGAGGGATACAATGAGCAGTTCTTC,CASSLLAEGYNEQFF